The next 7 T cell receptor beta chains were all read from a single sample in a study of T cell responses to AZD1222 COVID-19 vaccine. The table came from immunoSEQ multiplex PCR; TCRdb's copy has only in-frame clones and leaves some out. Of some 120,000 clones listed, over 75% are singletons. The sequencing here drew on peripheral blood, taken on day 0 of MenACWY control vaccination. All receptors come from an adult in good health.

The chain recombines TRBV18 with TRBJ2-3; D might be TRBD1 (6 bases). The V end lost 6 bases, the J end lost 5 bases, and 18 bases lay between the germline ends. The germline V gene encodes CDR1 KGHSH and CDR2 LQKENI. The CDR3 is 15 amino acids. The CDR3 is CASSPWTEARDTQYF. CDR3 nucleotide sequence: TGTGCCAGCTCGCCCTGGACAGAAGCTAGAGATACGCAGTATTTT.

Only a few counts were recorded for this clone. The chain carries TRBV4-1 and TRBJ2-7; D perhaps matches TRBD2 (6 bases). Germline V gene data show CDR1 as MGHRA and CDR2 as YSYEKL. The CDR3 contains 15 residues. V lost 0 bases to trimming and J lost 3 bases, with 12 bases between them. CDR3 in amino acids: CASSQDPGLLYEQYF. In DNA, the CDR3 is TGCGCCAGCAGCCAAGATCCCGGACTACTCTACGAGCAGTACTTC.

This clone showed up just once. The genes are TRBV28 and TRBJ2-7; TRBD2 might be the D (5 bases). The CDR3 is made up of 15 amino acids. CDR1 is MDHEN and CDR2 is SYDVKM in the germline V gene. The V gene lost 5 bases and the J gene lost 6 bases, with 20 bases spanning the gap. DNA for the CDR3: TGTGCCAGCAGTCCCCCTACCGGGCGGGTTAGCGAGCAGTACTTC. It specifies CASSPPTGRVSEQYF.

The gene calls are TRBV27 and TRBJ2-5, with a possible D match to TRBD1 (7 bases). The germline V and J ends were trimmed by 8 bases and 7 bases, with 11 bases remaining between them. Germline V gene lookup returns CDR1 MNHEY and CDR2 SMNVEV (reference sequence). This CDR3 contains 11 residues. The CDR3 DNA follows: TGTGCCAGCGCCCAGGGGGGGACCCAGTACTTC. It translates to CASAQGGTQYF.

This clone was recorded once. The V and J genes are TRBV29-1 and TRBJ2-4; 7 bases align to TRBD2. The CDR3 has 13 amino acids. The germline gives CDR1 SQVTM, CDR2 ANQGSEA. Losses at the gene ends were 6 bases for V and 0 bases for J; bases not matched to a gene: 2. The CDR3, as DNA: TGCAGCGTAGCGGGGCTAGCCAAAAACATTCAGTACTTC. The encoded protein is CSVAGLAKNIQYF. Based on the CDR3 plus reference TRBV29-1 and TRBJ2-4, the full variable domain is SAVISQKPSRDICQRGTSLTIQCQVDSQVTMMFWYRQQPGQSLTLIATANQGSEATYESGFVIDKFPISRPNLTFSTLTVSNMSPEDSSIYLCSVAGLAKNIQYFGAGTRLSVL.

This sequence joins TRBV10-2 and TRBJ2-6; TRBD1 aligns across 9 bases. CDR3 length: 18 amino acids. Looked up from germline, CDR1 is WSHSY and CDR2 is SAAADI. V lost 8 bases, J lost 1 base, and 12 bases stayed unmatched. CDR3 coding DNA: TGCGCCAGCTTATCGACAGGGGGGTCTCCATCTGGGGCCAACGTCCTGACTTTC. Translated, it gives CASLSTGGSPSGANVLTF.

The chain employs TRBV5-1 and TRBJ1-2, with 9 bases aligning to TRBD1. The germline V gene has CDR1 SGHRS and CDR2 YFSETQ. Trimming cost V 0 bases and J 6 bases; bases outside gene matches: 15. This CDR3 is 18 amino acids long. CDR3 sequence: CASSLAGEVGTGSNGYTF. CDR3 in DNA: TGCGCCAGCAGCTTGGCCGGGGAAGTCGGGACAGGGAGTAATGGCTACACCTTC.